The 3 T cell receptor beta chains presented below share a single source sample, sequenced in a study of Tregs in tolerant kidney transplant recipients. This table comes from immunoSEQ multiplex PCR, and its TCRdb copy is limited to in-frame clones, with some not included. This table holds roughly 80,000 clones, roughly 90% found once. Mixed chimerism was transient after nonmyeloablative marrow transplants from related graft donors. This sample comprised CD4+ T cells from blood (PBMCs), obtained 24 months after the transplant. Receptors originate from a human patient who received a combined kidney and bone marrow transplant. Certain T cells may be donor cells from the graft.

The chain recombines TRBV6-5 with TRBJ1-1; 9 bases fit TRBD1. Germline V gene sequence: CDR1 MNHEY, CDR2 SVGAGI. Trimming took 6 bases from V and 0 from J; bases not matched to a gene: 5. CDR3 length: 15 residues. Here the CDR3 DNA reads TGTGCCAGCAGGGCGGACAGGGGAGTGAACACTGAAGCTTTCTTT. It is translated as CASRADRGVNTEAFF.

In its sample, this clone was seen once. The chain joins TRBV5-4 to TRBJ2-5, with 12 bases aligning to TRBD2. The CDR3 has 15 residues. CDR1 and CDR2 from the germline V gene are SGHNT and YYREEE (reference sequence). The V segment lost 1 base and the J segment 10 bases; nucleotides outside the gene matches: 8. The CDR3 protein is CASSLFLAGGSGQYF. The CDR3 nucleotides read TGTGCCAGCAGCTTGTTTCTAGCGGGAGGGTCGGGCCAGTACTTC. The whole variable domain, remainder taken from reference TRBV5-4 and TRBJ2-5, is ETGVTQSPTHLIKTRGQQVTLRCSSQSGHNTVSWYQQALGQGPQFIFQYYREEENGRGNFPPRFSGLQFPNYSSELNVNALELDDSALYLCASSLFLAGGSGQYFGPGTRLLVL.

The chain is built from TRBV6-6 and TRBJ2-7; no clear D. This CDR3 has 14 amino acids. The germline gives CDR1 MNHNY, CDR2 SVGAGI (reference sequence). Deletions cut 2 bases from V and 2 bases from J, with 10 bases between. The CDR3, as DNA: TGTGCCAGCAGTTACCGGAAGACAACCTACGAGCAGTACTTC. Its protein is CASSYRKTTYEQYF.